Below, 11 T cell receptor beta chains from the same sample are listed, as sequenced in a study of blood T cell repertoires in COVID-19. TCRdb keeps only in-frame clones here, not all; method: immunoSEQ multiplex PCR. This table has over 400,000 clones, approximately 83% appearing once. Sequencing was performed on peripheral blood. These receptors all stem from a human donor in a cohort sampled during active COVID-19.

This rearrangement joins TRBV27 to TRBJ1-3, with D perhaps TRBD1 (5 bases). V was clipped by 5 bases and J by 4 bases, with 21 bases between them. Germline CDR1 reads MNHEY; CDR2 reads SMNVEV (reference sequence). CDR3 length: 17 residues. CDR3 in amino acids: CASSLLGVGAAGNTIYF. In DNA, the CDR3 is TGTGCCAGCAGTCTTCTTGGCGTAGGGGCGGCAGGAAACACCATATATTTT.

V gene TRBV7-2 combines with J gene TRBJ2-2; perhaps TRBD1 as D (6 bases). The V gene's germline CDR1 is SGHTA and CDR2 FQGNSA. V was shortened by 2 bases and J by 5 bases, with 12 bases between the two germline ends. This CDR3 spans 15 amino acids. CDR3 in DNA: TGTGCCAGCAGCTTACAGCAGGGGTCGACCGGGGAGCTGTTTTTT. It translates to CASSLQQGSTGELFF.

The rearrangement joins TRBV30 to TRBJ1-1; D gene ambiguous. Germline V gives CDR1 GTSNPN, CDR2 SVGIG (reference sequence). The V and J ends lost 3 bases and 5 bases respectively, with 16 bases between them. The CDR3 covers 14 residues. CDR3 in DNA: TGTGCCTGGAGCCCTACCGTTCTAGGTACTGAAGCTTTCTTT. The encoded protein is CAWSPTVLGTEAFF.

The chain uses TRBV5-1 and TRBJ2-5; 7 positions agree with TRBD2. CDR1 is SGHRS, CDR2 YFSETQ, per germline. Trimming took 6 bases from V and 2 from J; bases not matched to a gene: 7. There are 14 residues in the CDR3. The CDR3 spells CASNRGRDQETQYF. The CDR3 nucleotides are TGCGCCAGCAACCGAGGGAGGGATCAAGAGACCCAGTACTTC.

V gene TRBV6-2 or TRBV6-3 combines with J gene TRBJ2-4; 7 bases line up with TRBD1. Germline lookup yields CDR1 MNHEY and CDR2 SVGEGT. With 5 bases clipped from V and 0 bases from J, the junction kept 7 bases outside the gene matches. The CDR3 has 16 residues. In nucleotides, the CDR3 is TGTGCCAGCAGTCGTTGGACAGGACTAGCCAAAAACATTCAGTACTTC. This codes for CASSRWTGLAKNIQYF.

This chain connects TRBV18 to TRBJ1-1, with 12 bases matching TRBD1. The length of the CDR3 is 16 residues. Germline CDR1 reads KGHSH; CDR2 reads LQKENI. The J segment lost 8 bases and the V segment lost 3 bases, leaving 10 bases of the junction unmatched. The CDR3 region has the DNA TGTGCCAGCTCACCTACGGGGACAGGGGGCGCGGGGGAAGCTTTCTTT. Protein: CASSPTGTGGAGEAFF.

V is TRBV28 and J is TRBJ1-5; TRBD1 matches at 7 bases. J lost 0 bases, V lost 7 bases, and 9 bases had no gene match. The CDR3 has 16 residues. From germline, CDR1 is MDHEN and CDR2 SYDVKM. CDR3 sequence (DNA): TGTGCCAGCATCAGGGACAGTCCCCTTAGCAATCAGCCCCAGCATTTT. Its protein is CASIRDSPLSNQPQHF.

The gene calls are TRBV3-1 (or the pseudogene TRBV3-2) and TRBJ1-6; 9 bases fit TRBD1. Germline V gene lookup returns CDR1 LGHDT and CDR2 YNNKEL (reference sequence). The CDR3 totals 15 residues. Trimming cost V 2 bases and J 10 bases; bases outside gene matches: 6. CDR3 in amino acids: CASSQTGTGWSPLHF. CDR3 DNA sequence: TGTGCCAGCAGCCAAACCGGGACAGGGTGGTCACCCCTCCACTTT.

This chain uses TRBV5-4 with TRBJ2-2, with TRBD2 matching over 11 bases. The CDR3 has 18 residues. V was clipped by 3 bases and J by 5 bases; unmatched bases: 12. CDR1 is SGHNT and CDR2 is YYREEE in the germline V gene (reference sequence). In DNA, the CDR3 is TGTGCCAGCAGCTCGGGCAACGTAGCGGGAGGGAAGACCGGGGAGCTGTTTTTT. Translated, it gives CASSSGNVAGGKTGELFF.

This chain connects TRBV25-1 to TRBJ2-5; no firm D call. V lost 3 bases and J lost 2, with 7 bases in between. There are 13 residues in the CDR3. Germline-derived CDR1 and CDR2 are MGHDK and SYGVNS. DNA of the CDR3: TGTGCCAGCAGTGATGAGGTACAAGAGACCCAGTACTTC. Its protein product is CASSDEVQETQYF.

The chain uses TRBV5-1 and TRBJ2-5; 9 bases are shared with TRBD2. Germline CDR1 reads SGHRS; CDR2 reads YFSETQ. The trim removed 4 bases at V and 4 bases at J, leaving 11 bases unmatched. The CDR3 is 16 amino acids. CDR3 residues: CASSPGGSGSLETQYF. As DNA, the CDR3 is TGCGCCAGCAGCCCCGGTGGTAGCGGGAGTCTAGAGACCCAGTACTTC.